One sample yielded the 30 T cell receptor beta chains listed below, sequenced in a study of cytomegalovirus exposure and HLA in healthy donors. The PCR employed 60 Vbeta primers together with 13 Jbeta primers. Sequencing used immunoSEQ multiplex PCR; TCRdb keeps in-frame clones, though not all of them. The sample table sets out about 130,000 clones. The sample was PBMCs. These receptor sequences come from a man aged 40-50 years in good health and CMV-seronegative.

The rearrangement uses TRBV19 and TRBJ1-2; 8 nucleotides match TRBD1. Germline CDR1 LNHDA, CDR2 SQIVND (reference sequence). CDR3 length equals 16 residues. Trimming removed 6 bases from V and 0 bases from J; junction bases left unmatched: 9. The CDR3 loop reads CASSPGQGKANYGYTF. The CDR3 DNA reads as TGTGCCAGTAGCCCCGGACAGGGAAAAGCTAACTATGGCTACACCTTC.

This chain joins TRBV5-4 and TRBJ2-7; TRBD2 matches at 9 bases. Trimming took 2 bases from V and 4 from J; bases not matched to a gene: 7. CDR1 SGHNT and CDR2 YYREEE come from the germline V gene (reference sequence). This CDR3 region has 15 residues. CDR3 bases: TGTGCCAGCAGCTTCAGTAGCGGGAGTGGATACGAGCAGTACTTC. It specifies CASSFSSGSGYEQYF.

This sequence joins TRBV4-3 and TRBJ2-1; 7 bases are shared with TRBD1. The CDR3 consists of 15 residues. Germline V gene sequence: CDR1 LGHNA, CDR2 YSLEER. J gave up 4 bases and V 0 bases, and 3 bases lay outside the gene matches. The CDR3 nucleotides are TGCGCCAGCAGCCAAGAACAGGGGTCGTACAATGAGCAGTTCTTC. Encoded protein: CASSQEQGSYNEQFF.

The chain joins TRBV10-1 to TRBJ2-5; 7 bases are shared with TRBD2. This CDR3 spans 12 amino acids. CDR1 and CDR2 from the germline V gene are WNHNN and SYGVQD (reference sequence). V was pared by 7 bases and J by 9 bases, with 8 bases of the junction left unmatched. In nucleotides, the CDR3 is TGCGCCAGCACTAGGGGACTAAGGCCCCAGTACTTC. Its translation is CASTRGLRPQYF.

The chain links TRBV4-1 to TRBJ2-7; TRBD1 might be the D (5 bases). V shed 4 bases and J shed 0 bases, with 10 bases lying between them. Germline loops: CDR1 MGHRA, CDR2 YSYEKL. The CDR3 is 14 amino acids. The CDR3: CASSRGWASYEQYF. In DNA, the CDR3 is TGCGCCAGCAGCCGGGGCTGGGCCTCCTACGAGCAGTACTTC.

The chain carries TRBV4-3 and TRBJ2-1; D possibly corresponds to TRBD2 (7 bases). CDR1 and CDR2 from the germline V gene are LGHNA and YSLEER. Trimming pared 2 bases from V and 4 bases from J, leaving 21 bases between. The CDR3 is made up of 18 amino acids. The CDR3: CASSQIGGAGTSYNEQFF. The CDR3 region has the DNA TGCGCCAGCAGCCAAATAGGGGGGGCGGGAACCTCATACAATGAGCAGTTCTTC.

V is TRBV5-6 and J is TRBJ2-1, with 8 bases identical to TRBD1. CDR1 is SGHDT, CDR2 YYEEEE, per germline. With V trimmed by 4 bases and J by 0 bases, 9 bases remained unmatched. CDR3 size: 17 residues. The CDR3 DNA sequence: TGTGCCAGCAGCGCAAACAGGGGGATTAGCTCCTACAATGAGCAGTTCTTC. Translation: CASSANRGISSYNEQFF.

The rearrangement links TRBV7-3 to TRBJ2-5; 11 nucleotides align to TRBD2. This CDR3 is built from 16 residues. V was pared by 4 bases and J by 5 bases, with 9 bases of the junction left unmatched. The germline gives CDR1 SGHTA, CDR2 FQGTGA. The CDR3 DNA reads TGTGCCAGCAGCTCACCGGGACTAGCGGATGGGGAGACCCAGTACTTC. Protein sequence: CASSSPGLADGETQYF.

This chain connects TRBV4-3 to TRBJ1-1, with a tentative D call TRBD1 (6 bases). Deletions cut 6 bases from V and 6 bases from J, with 14 bases between. This CDR3 contains 13 residues. Germline assignment: CDR1 LGHNA and CDR2 YSLEER. The CDR3 region has the DNA TGCGCCAGCAGACTGGGGGCGAGATCTGAAGCTTTCTTT. Translation: CASRLGARSEAFF.

The chain links TRBV5-4 to TRBJ2-3, with 11 bases lining up with TRBD2. The V gene's germline CDR1 is SGHNT and CDR2 YYREEE (reference sequence). V lost 4 bases to trimming and J lost 5 bases; unmatched junction nucleotides: 12. The CDR3 loop spans 17 amino acids. The CDR3 sequence: CASSPGASGRTRDTQYF. CDR3 nucleotides: TGTGCCAGCAGCCCCGGGGCTAGCGGGAGGACGAGAGATACGCAGTATTTT.

This chain connects TRBV19 to TRBJ2-1; possibly TRBD2 for D (5 bases). V was shortened by 7 bases and J by 7 bases, with 14 bases between the two germline ends. Germline V gives CDR1 LNHDA, CDR2 SQIVND (reference sequence). The length of the CDR3 is 13 residues. The CDR3 sequence is CASMKRPGNEQFF. DNA for the CDR3: TGTGCCAGTATGAAAAGACCGGGAAATGAGCAGTTCTTC.

V usage is TRBV4-3 and J usage is TRBJ2-6; D not certain. The V gene lost 0 bases and the J gene lost 0 bases, with 9 bases spanning the gap. The CDR3 has 17 residues. Germline lookup yields CDR1 LGHNA and CDR2 YSLEER. Here the CDR3 DNA reads TGCGCCAGCAGCCAAGAGAGGTTCCTCTCTGGGGCCAACGTCCTGACTTTC. Translating gives CASSQERFLSGANVLTF.

V gene TRBV2 combines with J gene TRBJ2-7, with a weak D call TRBD1 (6 bases). Deletions cut 7 bases from V and 4 bases from J, with 14 bases between. Germline CDR1 and CDR2: SNHLY and FYNNEI. The CDR3 covers 13 residues. The CDR3 nucleotides read TGTGCCAGCACCTCGGACAGAGTATACGAGCAGTACTTC. It specifies CASTSDRVYEQYF.

The genes are TRBV7-2 and TRBJ1-2; D gene ambiguous. This CDR3 is built from 16 residues. V shed 1 base and J shed 8 bases, with 20 bases lying between them. Germline assignment: CDR1 SGHTA and CDR2 FQGNSA. The CDR3 loop is CASSLVGGREVWGYTF. The DNA for the CDR3 is TGTGCCAGCAGCTTAGTCGGCGGACGGGAGGTATGGGGCTACACCTTC.

V usage is TRBV7-6 and J usage is TRBJ1-2; TRBD1 might be the D (5 bases). This CDR3 is built from 14 residues. V lost 5 bases and J 5 bases, leaving 15 bases between the germline ends. Per germline, CDR1 SGHVS and CDR2 FNYEAQ. In DNA form, the CDR3 reads TGTGCCAGCAGCCCGGGGCAGGGAGGATATGGCTACACCTTC. Translation: CASSPGQGGYGYTF.

The V gene is TRBV11-3, the J gene TRBJ2-7; TRBD2 might be the D (6 bases). Trimming shortened V by 0 bases and J by 0 bases, and 9 bases separated the two germline ends. The CDR3 totals 15 residues. Germline-derived CDR1 and CDR2 are SGHNT and YENEEA. The CDR3 nucleotides read TGTGCCAGCAGCTTAGATCCGGGGGTCTCCTACGAGCAGTACTTC. Translating gives CASSLDPGVSYEQYF.

This rearrangement joins TRBV18 to TRBJ2-5, with 7 bases identical to TRBD1. The V gene's germline CDR1 is KGHSH and CDR2 LQKENI. This CDR3 comprises 16 residues. V shed 6 bases, J shed 5 bases, and the junction held 15 bases outside the gene matches. The CDR3 spells CASSPMTGSSLETQYF. As DNA, the CDR3 is TGTGCCAGCTCGCCTATGACAGGGAGCTCCCTTGAGACCCAGTACTTC.

The chain carries TRBV10-3 and TRBJ2-1; perhaps TRBD2 as D (5 bases). Germline CDR1 is ENHRY and CDR2 is SYGVKD. V dropped 5 bases and J dropped 9 bases, with 23 bases sitting between them. The CDR3 has 16 amino acids. Written as DNA, the CDR3 is TGTGCCATCAGTCCCCCGAAAGGAAATATCGGGGTTGAGCAGTTCTTC. Translating gives CAISPPKGNIGVEQFF.

J is TRBJ2-5 and V is TRBV13; TRBD2 matches at 9 bases. Germline V gene sequence: CDR1 PRHDT, CDR2 FYEKMQ (reference sequence). The junction had 7 bases not matched to a gene; V was cut back by 3 bases and J by 5 bases. The CDR3 length is 15 residues. This chain's CDR3 is CASSLRGGPHETQYF. CDR3 DNA sequence: TGTGCCAGCAGCTTGCGGGGGGGCCCACACGAGACCCAGTACTTC.

V and J are TRBV10-1 and TRBJ2-7; weak D call: TRBD2 (6 bases). The germline gives CDR1 WNHNN, CDR2 SYGVQD (reference sequence). There are 15 residues in the CDR3. The germline V and J ends were trimmed by 5 bases and 2 bases, with 16 bases remaining between them. This CDR3 is CASSSYGRRAYEQYF. CDR3 bases: TGCGCCAGCAGTTCGTACGGCAGGAGGGCCTACGAGCAGTACTTC.

The rearrangement links TRBV21-1 to TRBJ1-4; the D segment call TRBD1 is taken from the table without a DNA check. TRBV21-1 is a pseudogene locus. The CDR3 covers 15 residues. The CDR3 DNA reads as TGTGCCAGCGCGGGGACAGGGGTGGCTAATGAAAAACTGTTTTTT. It specifies CASAGTGVANEKLFF.

The chain has TRBV7-6 and TRBJ2-5; perhaps TRBD1 as D (5 bases). TRBJ2-7 explains the end of the DNA better; the J call may be wrong. Germline V gives CDR1 SGHVS, CDR2 FNYEAQ. This CDR3 has 13 amino acids. The CDR3 region is CASSRTPSYEQYF. The DNA of the CDR3 is TGTGCCAGCAGCCGGACACCTTCCTACGAGCAGTACTTC.

The chain couples TRBV5-4 to TRBJ2-5; weak D call: TRBD2 (6 bases). The DNA end is more similar to TRBJ2-7, so the J call may be wrong. The germline V gene has CDR1 SGHNT and CDR2 YYREEE (reference sequence). This CDR3 spans 12 amino acids. The CDR3 loop reads CASSFGGYEQYF. The CDR3 region has the DNA TGTGCCAGCAGCTTTGGGGGGTACGAGCAGTACTTC.

This sequence joins TRBV7-8 and TRBJ2-1; D ambiguous. This CDR3 is built from 18 residues. CDR1 and CDR2 (germline): SGHVS, FQNEAQ. V dropped 6 bases and J dropped 0 bases, with 21 bases sitting between them. The DNA of the CDR3 is TGTGCCAGCAGACGAACGCTGGCCAGCGACGTCTCCTACAATGAGCAGTTCTTC. This encodes CASRRTLASDVSYNEQFF. Filled out from reference TRBV7-8 and TRBJ2-1, the complete variable domain reads GAGVSQSPRYKVAKRGQDVALRCDPISGHVSLFWYQQALGQGPEFLTYFQNEAQLDKSGLPSDRFFAERPEGSVSTLKIQRTQQEDSAVYLCASRRTLASDVSYNEQFFGPGTRLTVL.

V usage is TRBV7-9 and J usage is TRBJ2-3, with 13 bases that match TRBD2. CDR1 SEHNR and CDR2 FQNEAQ come from the germline V gene (reference sequence). The CDR3 contains 15 residues. The V segment lost 8 bases and the J segment 4 bases; nucleotides outside the gene matches: 6. In nucleotides, the CDR3 is TGTGCCAGCGACCGGACTAGCGGGAGCGCAGATACGCAGTATTTT. It yields the protein CASDRTSGSADTQYF. The entire variable domain, with the rest obtained from reference TRBV7-9 and TRBJ2-3, is as follows: DTGVSQNPRHKITKRGQNVTFRCDPISEHNRLYWYRQTLGQGPEFLTYFQNEAQLEKSRLLSDRFSAERPKGSFSTLEIQRTEQGDSAMYLCASDRTSGSADTQYFGPGTRLTVL.

The chain carries TRBV30 and TRBJ2-5; 7 bases align to TRBD2. V dropped 3 bases and J dropped 4; count of bases not matched to a gene: 5. Per germline, CDR1 GTSNPN and CDR2 SVGIG (reference sequence). This CDR3 is 13 amino acids long. The CDR3 sequence is CAWRRGSGETQYF. CDR3 bases: TGTGCCTGGAGGCGCGGGAGCGGAGAGACCCAGTACTTC.

The genes are TRBV21-1 and TRBJ2-7; the D call in the table, TRBD2, was not verified against the DNA. TRBV21-1 is deemed a pseudogene. The CDR3 sequence is 11 residues long. The CDR3 loop reads CASSKGGGQYF. The CDR3 coding sequence is TGTGCCAGCAGCAAAGGAGGAGGGCAGTACTTC.

V usage is TRBV10-3 and J usage is TRBJ1-3; tentative D call: TRBD1 (6 bases). Between the trimmed V and J ends, which lost 5 bases and 4 bases, there was a span of 12 bases. Germline CDR1 reads ENHRY; CDR2 reads SYGVKD. CDR3 length: 14 amino acids. In DNA, the CDR3 is TGTGCCATCAGTCAGGGGTTGGAAGGAAACACCATATATTTT. It translates to CAISQGLEGNTIYF.

The V and J genes are TRBV19 and TRBJ2-1; D is unresolved. CDR1 is LNHDA, CDR2 SQIVND, per germline (reference sequence). The V end was cut by 8 bases, the J end by 14 bases, with 19 bases between. This CDR3 is built from 12 residues. The CDR3 spells CASGESAWMKFF. CDR3 bases: TGTGCCAGTGGAGAGAGCGCTTGGATGAAGTTCTTC. The full variable domain, its missing parts supplied by reference TRBV19 and TRBJ2-1, is DGGITQSPKYLFRKEGQNVTLSCEQNLNHDAMYWYRQDPGQGLRLIYYSQIVNDFQKGDIAEGYSVSREKKESFPLTVTSAQKNPTAFYLCASGESAWMKFFGPGTRLTVL.

The CDR3 is CASSWTPDRGTLYTYEQYF. The CDR3 DNA reads TGTGCCAGCAGTTGGACCCCGGACAGGGGAACCTTATATACCTACGAGCAGTACTTC. The V call is TRBV28, the J call TRBJ2-7, with 9 bases matching TRBD1. The CDR3 contains 19 residues. In germline, CDR1 is MDHEN, CDR2 SYDVKM. Unmatched junction bases numbered 18, after V lost 4 bases and J lost 2 bases.